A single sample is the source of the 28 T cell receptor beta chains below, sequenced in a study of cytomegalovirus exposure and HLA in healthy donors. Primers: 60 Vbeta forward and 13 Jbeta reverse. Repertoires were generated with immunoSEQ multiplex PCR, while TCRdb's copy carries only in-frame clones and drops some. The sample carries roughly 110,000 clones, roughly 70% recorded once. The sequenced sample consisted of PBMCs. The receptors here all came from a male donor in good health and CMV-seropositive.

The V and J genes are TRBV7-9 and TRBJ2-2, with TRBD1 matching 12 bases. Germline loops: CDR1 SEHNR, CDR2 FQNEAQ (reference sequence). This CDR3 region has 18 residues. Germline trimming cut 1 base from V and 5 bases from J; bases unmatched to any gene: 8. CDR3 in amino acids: CASSLEGQGAHLTGELFF. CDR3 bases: TGTGCCAGCAGCTTAGAGGGACAGGGGGCGCATTTAACCGGGGAGCTGTTTTTT. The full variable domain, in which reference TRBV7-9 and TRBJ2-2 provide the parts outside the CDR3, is DTGVSQNPRHKITKRGQNVTFRCDPISEHNRLYWYRQTLGQGPEFLTYFQNEAQLEKSRLLSDRFSAERPKGSFSTLEIQRTEQGDSAMYLCASSLEGQGAHLTGELFFGEGSRLTVL.

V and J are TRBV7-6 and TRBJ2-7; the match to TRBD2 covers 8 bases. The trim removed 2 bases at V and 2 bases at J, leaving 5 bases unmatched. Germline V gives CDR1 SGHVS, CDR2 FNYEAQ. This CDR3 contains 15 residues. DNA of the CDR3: TGTGCCAGCAGCTTATTTAGCGGGACTGCCTACGAGCAGTACTTC. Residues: CASSLFSGTAYEQYF.

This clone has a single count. This chain's CDR3 is CASSLVVTRGLNEQFF. CDR3 DNA sequence: TGTGCCAGCAGCTTAGTCGTGACTAGGGGTCTCAATGAGCAGTTCTTC. The rearrangement links TRBV7-8 to TRBJ2-1; D is possibly TRBD2 (6 bases). The CDR3 totals 16 residues. Trimming cost V 1 base and J 6 bases, with 16 bases left between them. Germline V CDR1 and CDR2: SGHVS, FQNEAQ. Full variable domain (outside the CDR3, taken from reference TRBV7-8 and TRBJ2-1): GAGVSQSPRYKVAKRGQDVALRCDPISGHVSLFWYQQALGQGPEFLTYFQNEAQLDKSGLPSDRFFAERPEGSVSTLKIQRTQQEDSAVYLCASSLVVTRGLNEQFFGPGTRLTVL.

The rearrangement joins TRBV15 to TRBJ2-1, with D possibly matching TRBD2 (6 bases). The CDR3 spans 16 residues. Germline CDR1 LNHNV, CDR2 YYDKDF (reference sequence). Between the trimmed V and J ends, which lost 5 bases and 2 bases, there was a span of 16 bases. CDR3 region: CATSSGGGGAYNEQFF. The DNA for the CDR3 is TGTGCCACCAGCTCCGGAGGAGGCGGGGCCTACAATGAGCAGTTCTTC.

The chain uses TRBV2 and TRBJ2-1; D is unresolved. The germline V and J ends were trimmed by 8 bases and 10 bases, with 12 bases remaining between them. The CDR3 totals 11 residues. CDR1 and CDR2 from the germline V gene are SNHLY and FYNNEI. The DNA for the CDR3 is TGTGCCAGCTTGGCCCGTAACGAGCAGTTCTTC. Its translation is CASLARNEQFF.

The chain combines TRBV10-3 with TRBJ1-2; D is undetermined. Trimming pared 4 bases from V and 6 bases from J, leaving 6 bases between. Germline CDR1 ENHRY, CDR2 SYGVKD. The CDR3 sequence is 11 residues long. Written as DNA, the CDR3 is TGTGCCATCAGTGCTACGGATGGCTACACCTTC. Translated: CAISATDGYTF.

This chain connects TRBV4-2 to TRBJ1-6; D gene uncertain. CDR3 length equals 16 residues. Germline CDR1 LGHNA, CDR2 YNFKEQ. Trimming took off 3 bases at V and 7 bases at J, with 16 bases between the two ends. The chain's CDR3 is CASSQALGVTNSPLHF. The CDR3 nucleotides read TGTGCCAGCAGCCAGGCCCTCGGGGTGACCAATTCACCCCTCCACTTT.

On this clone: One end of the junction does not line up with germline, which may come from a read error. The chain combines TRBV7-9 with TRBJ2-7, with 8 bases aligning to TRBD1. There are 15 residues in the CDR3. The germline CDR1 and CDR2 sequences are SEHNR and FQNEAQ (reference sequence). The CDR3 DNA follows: TGTTCCAGCAGCTTAGCGGACAGGGTCCCCTACGAGCAGTACTTC. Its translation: CSSSLADRVPYEQYF.

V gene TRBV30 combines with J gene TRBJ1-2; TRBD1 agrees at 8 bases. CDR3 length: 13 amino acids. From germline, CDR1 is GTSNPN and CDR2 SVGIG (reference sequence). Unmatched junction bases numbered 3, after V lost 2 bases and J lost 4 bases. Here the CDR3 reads CAWSKGQAYGYTF. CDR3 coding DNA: TGTGCCTGGAGTAAGGGACAGGCCTATGGCTACACCTTC.

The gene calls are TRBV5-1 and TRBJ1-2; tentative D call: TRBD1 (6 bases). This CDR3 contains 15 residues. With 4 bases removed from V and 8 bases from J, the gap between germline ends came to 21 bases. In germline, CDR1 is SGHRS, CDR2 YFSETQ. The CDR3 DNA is TGCGCCAGCAGCCTAGGACAGCCGAGGACGGGGGGCTACACCTTC. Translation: CASSLGQPRTGGYTF.

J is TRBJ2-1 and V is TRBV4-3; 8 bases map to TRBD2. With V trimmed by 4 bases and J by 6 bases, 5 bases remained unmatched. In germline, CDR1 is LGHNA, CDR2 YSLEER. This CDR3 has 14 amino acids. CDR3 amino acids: CASSPGREANEQFF. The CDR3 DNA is TGCGCCAGCAGCCCCGGGCGGGAGGCCAATGAGCAGTTCTTC.

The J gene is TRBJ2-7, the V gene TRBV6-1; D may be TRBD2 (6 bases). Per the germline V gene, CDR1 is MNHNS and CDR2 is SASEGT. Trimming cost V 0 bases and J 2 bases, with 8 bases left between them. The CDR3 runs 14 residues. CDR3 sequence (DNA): TGTGCCAGCAGTGAAGCGCGGGGCCCCTACGAGCAGTACTTC. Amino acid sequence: CASSEARGPYEQYF.

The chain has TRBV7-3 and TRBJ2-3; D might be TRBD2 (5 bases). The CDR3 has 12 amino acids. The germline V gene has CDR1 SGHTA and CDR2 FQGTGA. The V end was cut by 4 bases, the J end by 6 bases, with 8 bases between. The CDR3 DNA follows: TGTGCCAGCAGCTCTCCGGGGGATACGCAGTATTTT. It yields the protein CASSSPGDTQYF.

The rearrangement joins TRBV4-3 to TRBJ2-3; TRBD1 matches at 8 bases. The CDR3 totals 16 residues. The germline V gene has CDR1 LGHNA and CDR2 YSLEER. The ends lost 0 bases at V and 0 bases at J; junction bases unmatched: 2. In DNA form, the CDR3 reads TGCGCCAGCAGCCAAGATGGACAGGGAAGCACAGATACGCAGTATTTT. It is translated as CASSQDGQGSTDTQYF.

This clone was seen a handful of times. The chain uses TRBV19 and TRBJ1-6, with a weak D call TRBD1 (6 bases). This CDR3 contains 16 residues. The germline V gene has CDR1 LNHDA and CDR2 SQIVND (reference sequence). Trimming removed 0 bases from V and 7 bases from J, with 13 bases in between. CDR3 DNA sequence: TGTGCCAGTAGTATAGATTGGGACACCTCAAATTCACCCCTCCACTTT. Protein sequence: CASSIDWDTSNSPLHF.

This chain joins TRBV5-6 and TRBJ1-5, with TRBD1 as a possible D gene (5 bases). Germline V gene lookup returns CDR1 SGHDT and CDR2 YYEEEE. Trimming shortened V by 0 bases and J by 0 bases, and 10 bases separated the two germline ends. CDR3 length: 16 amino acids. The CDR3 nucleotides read TGTGCCAGCAGCTTGGCCAACAGGTATAGCAATCAGCCCCAGCATTTT. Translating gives CASSLANRYSNQPQHF.

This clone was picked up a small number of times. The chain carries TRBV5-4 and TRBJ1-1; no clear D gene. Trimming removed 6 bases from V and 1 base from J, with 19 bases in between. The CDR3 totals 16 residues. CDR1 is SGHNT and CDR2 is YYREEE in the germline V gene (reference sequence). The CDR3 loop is CASTPPPGRQNTEAFF. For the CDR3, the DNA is TGTGCCAGCACTCCCCCCCCGGGGAGGCAGAACACTGAAGCTTTCTTT.

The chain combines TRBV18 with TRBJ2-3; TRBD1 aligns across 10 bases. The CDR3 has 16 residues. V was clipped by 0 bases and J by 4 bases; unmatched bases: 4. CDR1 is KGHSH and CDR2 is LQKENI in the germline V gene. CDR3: CASSPPWDRGPDTQYF. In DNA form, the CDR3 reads TGTGCCAGCTCACCACCGTGGGACAGGGGACCAGATACGCAGTATTTT.

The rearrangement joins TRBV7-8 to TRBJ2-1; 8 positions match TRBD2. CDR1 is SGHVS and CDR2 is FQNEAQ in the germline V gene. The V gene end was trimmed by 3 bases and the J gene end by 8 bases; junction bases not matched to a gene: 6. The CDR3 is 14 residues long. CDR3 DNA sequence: TGTGCCAGCAGCTTTGTGAGCGGGAGCGATGAGCAGTTCTTC. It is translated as CASSFVSGSDEQFF. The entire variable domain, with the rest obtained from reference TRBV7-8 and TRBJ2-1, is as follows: GAGVSQSPRYKVAKRGQDVALRCDPISGHVSLFWYQQALGQGPEFLTYFQNEAQLDKSGLPSDRFFAERPEGSVSTLKIQRTQQEDSAVYLCASSFVSGSDEQFFGPGTRLTVL.

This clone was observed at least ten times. CDR3 in DNA: TGCGCCAGCAGCTTGGACTCGAACTCCTACAATGAGCAGTTCTTC. This encodes CASSLDSNSYNEQFF. The rearrangement joins TRBV5-1 to TRBJ2-1, with no clear D. The CDR3 loop spans 15 amino acids. V was shortened by 0 bases and J by 0 bases, with 7 bases between the two germline ends. CDR1 and CDR2 (germline): SGHRS, YFSETQ.

CDR3 nucleotide sequence: TGTGCCAGCAGCTTAGGGGACAGTCGAAGGCTTTTTGGCTACACCTTC. Its translation: CASSLGDSRRLFGYTF. The chain uses TRBV7-6 and TRBJ1-2; 7 nucleotides agree with TRBD1. Trimming cost V 1 base and J 7 bases; bases outside gene matches: 12. Germline V gene sequence: CDR1 SGHVS, CDR2 FNYEAQ. The CDR3 is 16 residues long.

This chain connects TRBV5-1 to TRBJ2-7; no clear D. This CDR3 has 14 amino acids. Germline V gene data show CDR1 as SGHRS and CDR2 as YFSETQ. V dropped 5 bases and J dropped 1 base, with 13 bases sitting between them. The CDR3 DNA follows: TGCGCCAGCAGGTTCAAGACGGAGTCCTACGAGCAGTACTTC. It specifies CASRFKTESYEQYF.

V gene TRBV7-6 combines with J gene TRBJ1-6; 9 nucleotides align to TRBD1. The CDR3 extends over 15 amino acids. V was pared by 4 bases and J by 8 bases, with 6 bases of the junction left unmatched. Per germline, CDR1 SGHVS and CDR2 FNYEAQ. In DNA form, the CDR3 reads TGTGCCAGCAGCTCTGACAGGGGGTCACATTCACCCCTCCACTTT. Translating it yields CASSSDRGSHSPLHF.

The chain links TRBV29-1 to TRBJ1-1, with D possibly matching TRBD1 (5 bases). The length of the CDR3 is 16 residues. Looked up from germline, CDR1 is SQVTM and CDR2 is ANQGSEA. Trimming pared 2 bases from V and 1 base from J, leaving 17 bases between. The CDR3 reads CSVEIMGEGPNTEAFF. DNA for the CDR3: TGCAGCGTTGAAATTATGGGGGAGGGGCCGAACACTGAAGCTTTCTTT.

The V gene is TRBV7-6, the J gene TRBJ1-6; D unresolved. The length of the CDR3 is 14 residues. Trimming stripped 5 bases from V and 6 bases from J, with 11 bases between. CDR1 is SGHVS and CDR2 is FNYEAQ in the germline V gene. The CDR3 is CASSPSRVNSPLHF. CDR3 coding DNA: TGTGCCAGCAGCCCGTCTCGGGTTAATTCACCCCTCCACTTT.

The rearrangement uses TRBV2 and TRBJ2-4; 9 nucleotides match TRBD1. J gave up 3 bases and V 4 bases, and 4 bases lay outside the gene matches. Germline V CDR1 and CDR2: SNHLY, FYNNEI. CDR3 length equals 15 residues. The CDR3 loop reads CASSVQGADKNIQYF. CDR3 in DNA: TGTGCCAGCAGTGTACAGGGGGCGGACAAAAACATTCAGTACTTC.

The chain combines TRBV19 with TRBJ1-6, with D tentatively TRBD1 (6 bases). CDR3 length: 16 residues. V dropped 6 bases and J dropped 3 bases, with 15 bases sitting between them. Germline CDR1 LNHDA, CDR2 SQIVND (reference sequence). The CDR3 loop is CASRKDQGSYNSPLHF. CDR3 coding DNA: TGTGCCAGTAGGAAGGACCAGGGGAGCTATAATTCACCCCTCCACTTT.

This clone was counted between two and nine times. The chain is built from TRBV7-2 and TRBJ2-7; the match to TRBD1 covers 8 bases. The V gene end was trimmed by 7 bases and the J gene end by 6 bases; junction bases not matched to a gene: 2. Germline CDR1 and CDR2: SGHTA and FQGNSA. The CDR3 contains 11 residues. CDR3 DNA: TGTGCCAGCACCACAGGGGGCGAGCAGTACTTC. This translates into CASTTGGEQYF.